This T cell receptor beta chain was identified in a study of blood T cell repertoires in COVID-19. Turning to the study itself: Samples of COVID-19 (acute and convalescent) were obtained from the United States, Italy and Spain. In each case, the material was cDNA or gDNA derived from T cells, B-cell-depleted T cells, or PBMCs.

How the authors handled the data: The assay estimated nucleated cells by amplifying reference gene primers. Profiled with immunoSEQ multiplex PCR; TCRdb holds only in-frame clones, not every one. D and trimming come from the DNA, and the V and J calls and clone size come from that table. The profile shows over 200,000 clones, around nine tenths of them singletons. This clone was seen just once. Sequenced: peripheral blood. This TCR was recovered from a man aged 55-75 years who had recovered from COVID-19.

The CDR3 loop reads CASSSSGYSNQPQHF. In nucleotides, the CDR3 is TGTGCCAGCTCCTCGAGCGGGTATAGCAATCAGCCCCAGCATTTT. The V call is TRBV3-1 (or the pseudogene TRBV3-2), the J call TRBJ1-5; D is unresolved. The CDR3 is 15 amino acids. Germline V gives CDR1 LGHDT, CDR2 YNNKEL (reference sequence). The V gene lost 8 bases and the J gene lost 0 bases, with 14 bases spanning the gap.